The clone carrying this T cell receptor (beta chain) was detected ten times or more. Its antigen is unidentified. TCR beta libraries were made by quantitative 5'-RACE with molecular barcodes. TCRdb re-derived calls from the 5' RACE reads in MiXCR, one entry per CDR3 protein. The sample has 450,000 to 550,000 distinct CDR3 sequences, less than 6% seen once. The record originates from a study of CD8 T cells in ankylosing spondylitis. Notes on the study in general: Blood from ankylosing spondylitis patients appeared to carry a characteristic roughly 8-variant TCR beta motif.

The receptor was derived from a male donor with ankylosing spondylitis. Source material: blood, either unsorted or a sorted T cell fraction (not recorded which).

CDR3 nucleotide sequence: TGTGCCAGCAGCGCATACCAGACCTGGACCCTCGGGGAAGGCACTGAAGCTTTCTTT. Encoded protein: CASSAYQTWTLGEGTEAFF. The chain employs TRBV9 and TRBJ1-1; D uncertain. Germline loops: CDR1 SGDLS, CDR2 YYNGEE. CDR3 length equals 19 residues. The V gene lost 3 bases and the J gene lost 4 bases, with 28 bases spanning the gap. Together with reference TRBV9 and TRBJ1-1, the CDR3 gives the full variable domain: DSGVTQTPKHLITATGQRVTLRCSPRSGDLSVYWYQQSLDQGLQFLIQYYNGEERAKGNILERFSAQQFPDLHSELNLSSLELGDSALYFCASSAYQTWTLGEGTEAFFGQGTRLTVV.